This T cell receptor (beta chain) originates from a study of PD-1 blockade in classical Hodgkin lymphoma. Study-wide results and caveats: By C4D1 there was a significant rise in CD4+ TCR diversity but not in CD8+ TCR diversity.

Following autologous stem cell transplantation, relapse occurred in every patient, and exposure to brentuximab vedotin varied. Germline CDR1 and CDR2: SGHTA and FQGNSA. Trimming took 6 bases from V and 8 from J, leaving 13 bases between them. The CDR3 covers 13 residues. This clone has just a few counts. The antigen is unknown. TCRdb's table, derived via immunoSEQ multiplex PCR, lists solely in-frame clones and lacks some. The table records more than 60,000 clones, roughly 90% of them present only once. The sample in question was peripheral blood mononuclear cells (PBMCs), obtained at baseline. The receptor's source is a human donor with classical Hodgkin lymphoma. This chain joins TRBV7-2 and TRBJ2-2, with a weak D call TRBD1 (6 bases). CDR3 residues: CASSRQVGGELFF. For the CDR3, the DNA is TGTGCCAGCAGTAGACAGGTGGGGGGGGAGCTGTTTTTT.